Listed here are 32 T cell receptor beta chains from one sample, sequenced in a study of identical twins (dated by TCRdb to the mid-2010s). Libraries were built with 5' RACE. TCRdb lists the instrument as Illumina HiSeq 2000. TCRdb redid the processing of the public reads, applying fastp at Q25 and MiXCR, and retained in-frame beta chains. Rows are combined by CDR3 protein, so each entry shows the most common genes and DNA. This sample is represented by approximately 470,000 distinct CDR3 sequences; approximately 15% of them were singletons. The ten largest make up roughly 0.5% of the sample. These data were likewise used in another study, on yellow fever vaccine responses in identical twins.

Sequenced sample: CD4+ T cells sorted from blood. All receptors derive from a woman in her late teens or twenties in good health.

This clonotype has ten or more counts. This rearrangement joins TRBV20-1 to TRBJ2-7; D is undetermined. The CDR3 is 15 amino acids. Between the trimmed V and J ends, which lost 3 bases and 2 bases, there was a span of 17 bases. Looked up from germline, CDR1 is DFQATT and CDR2 is SNEGSKA (reference sequence). In DNA, the CDR3 is TGCAGTGCTAGTAATACCTATATGAGGCCCTACGAGCAGTACTTC. It translates to CSASNTYMRPYEQYF.

This clonotype has just a few counts. This chain uses TRBV19 with TRBJ2-1, with D perhaps TRBD2 (5 bases). V was cut by 0 bases and J by 13 bases, with 16 bases left in between. This CDR3 is built from 14 residues. The germline gives CDR1 LNHDA, CDR2 SQIVND (reference sequence). CDR3 DNA sequence: TGTGCCAGTAGTATAGATCCCGGACTGATGATACAGTTCTTC. Translated, it gives CASSIDPGLMIQFF.

In DNA form, the CDR3 reads TGTGCCAGCAGTTCACCTAGGGAGCAGTACTTC. It codes for CASSSPREQYF. The V and J genes are TRBV6-2 or TRBV6-3 and TRBJ2-7; D not resolved. The CDR3 sequence is 11 residues long. V dropped 4 bases and J dropped 7 bases, with 8 bases sitting between them. Germline values: CDR1 MNHEY, CDR2 SVGEGT.

This chain uses TRBV29-1 with TRBJ1-5; 7 bases align to TRBD1. Germline loops: CDR1 SQVTM, CDR2 ANQGSEA. The J segment lost 5 bases and the V segment lost 6 bases, leaving 7 bases of the junction unmatched. The CDR3 has 13 amino acids. CDR3 sequence: CSVVQGRDQPQHF. Here the CDR3 DNA reads TGCAGCGTCGTACAGGGGAGGGATCAGCCCCAGCATTTT.

This clonotype was observed a handful of times. The chain couples TRBV11-3 to TRBJ2-1, with TRBD1 matching 7 bases. Germline trimming cut 5 bases from V and 8 bases from J; bases unmatched to any gene: 3. Germline assignment: CDR1 SGHNT and CDR2 YENEEA. The length of the CDR3 is 12 residues. CDR3 loop: CASSRGRDEQFF. The CDR3 coding sequence is TGTGCCAGCAGCAGGGGGCGGGATGAGCAGTTCTTC.

Concerning this clonotype: It is likely a read error, because the conserved phenylalanine at the end of the CDR3 is missing. This chain links TRBV5-1 with TRBJ2-1; D not resolved. Germline-derived CDR1 and CDR2 are SGHRS and YFSETQ. Trimming pared 3 bases from V and 1 base from J, leaving 8 bases between. The CDR3 has 14 amino acids. The CDR3 region is CASSSPGSYNEQFS. In DNA, the CDR3 is TGCGCCAGCAGCTCTCCGGGTTCCTACAATGAGCAGTTCTCC.

In its sample, this clonotype was seen a few times. The chain has TRBV27 and TRBJ2-3; the match to TRBD1 covers 7 bases. V lost 7 bases and J lost 3; bases outside the gene matches: 10. The CDR3 runs 15 residues. Germline loops: CDR1 MNHEY, CDR2 SMNVEV (reference sequence). The CDR3 loop is CASKTPGQPTDTQYF. CDR3 coding DNA: TGTGCCAGCAAAACTCCGGGACAGCCAACAGATACGCAGTATTTT.

This clonotype was seen only a few times. The rearrangement joins TRBV15 to TRBJ2-7, with unresolved D. CDR3 length equals 14 residues. Germline V lookup: CDR1 LNHNV, CDR2 YYDKDF (reference sequence). V lost 0 bases and J lost 2, with 8 bases in between. The CDR3 is CATSRDRQAYEQYF. The CDR3 DNA sequence: TGTGCCACCAGCAGAGATCGGCAGGCCTACGAGCAGTACTTC.

This chain connects TRBV10-3 to TRBJ1-2, with no clear D. V lost 3 bases to trimming and J lost 4 bases, with 12 bases between them. This CDR3 contains 14 residues. Germline loops: CDR1 ENHRY, CDR2 SYGVKD. CDR3 in DNA: TGTGCCATCAGTGAACATTCGGCTGTCTATGGCTACACCTTC. Encoded protein: CAISEHSAVYGYTF.

The chain has TRBV5-4 and TRBJ1-5; D gene unclear. V was shortened by 0 bases and J by 5 bases, with 9 bases between the two germline ends. Germline assignment: CDR1 SGHNT and CDR2 YYREEE (reference sequence). The CDR3 spans 14 residues. CDR3 nucleotides: TGTGCCAGCAGCTTGGGGGTAACAGATCAGCCCCAGCATTTT. It translates to CASSLGVTDQPQHF. Full variable domain (rest looked up from reference TRBV5-4 and TRBJ1-5): ETGVTQSPTHLIKTRGQQVTLRCSSQSGHNTVSWYQQALGQGPQFIFQYYREEENGRGNFPPRFSGLQFPNYSSELNVNALELDDSALYLCASSLGVTDQPQHFGDGTRLSIL.

This clonotype appeared a few times. The DNA of the CDR3 is TGCGCCAGCAGCTTGGGACTAGCGGCCCTCTTAGACGAGCAGTACTTC. Encoded protein: CASSLGLAALLDEQYF. The chain uses TRBV5-1 and TRBJ2-7, with TRBD2 matching 9 bases. Germline V gene data show CDR1 as SGHRS and CDR2 as YFSETQ. This CDR3 is 16 amino acids long. V lost 0 bases and J lost 5; bases outside the gene matches: 9.

This clonotype was recorded a few times. The gene calls are TRBV6-5 and TRBJ1-1, with unresolved D. Trimming stripped 2 bases from V and 4 bases from J, with 8 bases between. The CDR3 spans 13 residues. CDR1 is MNHEY, CDR2 SVGAGI, per germline. The CDR3 DNA reads as TGTGCCAGCAGTTACACGGGTAGCACTGAAGCTTTCTTT. This gives the protein CASSYTGSTEAFF.

The rearrangement joins TRBV5-6 to TRBJ1-2; 7 bases fit TRBD1. The length of the CDR3 is 15 residues. CDR1 is SGHDT and CDR2 is YYEEEE in the germline V gene. V lost 3 bases to trimming and J lost 4 bases; unmatched junction nucleotides: 9. The CDR3 sequence is CASSSQGFFPYGYTF. CDR3 nucleotide sequence: TGTGCCAGCAGCTCACAGGGGTTCTTTCCCTATGGCTACACCTTC.

The chain links TRBV7-2 to TRBJ2-1; TRBD1 matches at 8 bases. The CDR3 is 12 residues long. V was pared by 5 bases and J by 15 bases, with 9 bases of the junction left unmatched. CDR1 SGHTA and CDR2 FQGNSA come from the germline V gene. CDR3 nucleotides: TGTGCCAGCAGCCGTGACAGGGGTTCGTGGTTCTTC. Translation: CASSRDRGSWFF.

This clonotype showed up just a few times. CDR3 sequence (DNA): TGTGCCAGCAGCTTGCAGGAGAAAGAGACCCAGTACTTC. It yields the protein CASSLQEKETQYF. The chain employs TRBV5-4 and TRBJ2-5, with no clear D. The length of the CDR3 is 13 residues. CDR1 SGHNT and CDR2 YYREEE come from the germline V gene (reference sequence). Trimming left V 1 base short and J 3 bases short, with 7 bases between.

On this clonotype: With a much larger clone just one base away, this may be a read error. V and J are TRBV6-2 or TRBV6-3 and TRBJ2-7; TRBD1 matches 8 bases. Trimming took 6 bases from V and 3 from J; bases not matched to a gene: 1. Germline lookup yields CDR1 MNHEY and CDR2 SVGEGT. The CDR3 is made up of 12 amino acids. The CDR3 nucleotides are TGTGCCAGCAGACAGGGGGGCTACGAGCAGTACTTC. Translated, it gives CASRQGGYEQYF.

This chain links TRBV20-1 with TRBJ1-1; 7 bases fit TRBD1. Looked up from germline, CDR1 is DFQATT and CDR2 is SNEGSKA (reference sequence). The trim removed 5 bases at V and 1 base at J, leaving 1 base unmatched. This CDR3 has 12 residues. Here the CDR3 DNA reads TGCAGTGCTTGGGACAGGAACACTGAAGCTTTCTTT. The encoded protein is CSAWDRNTEAFF.

The rearrangement joins TRBV6-1 to TRBJ2-7; D unclear. CDR1 is MNHNS and CDR2 is SASEGT in the germline V gene. This CDR3 region has 14 residues. V was cut by 7 bases and J by 2 bases, with 15 bases left in between. CDR3 sequence: CASTQDGTAYEQYF. The CDR3 DNA follows: TGTGCCAGCACCCAGGACGGCACGGCCTACGAGCAGTACTTC.

The chain couples TRBV12-3 or TRBV12-4 to TRBJ2-2, with D unclear. The CDR3 is 15 amino acids. With 1 base removed from V and 2 bases from J, the gap between germline ends came to 8 bases. The DNA for the CDR3 is TGTGCCAGCAGTTTAGAGGGCACCAACACCGGGGAGCTGTTTTTT. The encoded protein is CASSLEGTNTGELFF.

This chain links TRBV7-2 with TRBJ2-3; a possible D gene is TRBD2 (5 bases). The CDR3 has 15 amino acids. Germline CDR1 and CDR2: SGHTA and FQGNSA. V was pared by 1 base and J by 8 bases, with 16 bases between. CDR3 sequence: CASSLGTPGVGTQYF. The CDR3 DNA reads TGTGCCAGCAGCTTAGGGACTCCCGGGGTCGGTACGCAGTATTTT.

This clonotype was seen more than once but under ten times. The chain is built from TRBV6-5 and TRBJ2-2; 8 nucleotides line up with TRBD2. There are 17 residues in the CDR3. In germline, CDR1 is MNHEY, CDR2 SVGAGI. The V segment lost 0 bases and the J segment 6 bases; nucleotides outside the gene matches: 9. Written as DNA, the CDR3 is TGTGCCAGCAGTTACTCCCTCGAGCGGGGGTCAGCCGGGGAGCTGTTTTTT. Translated: CASSYSLERGSAGELFF.

This clonotype appeared many times. CDR3: CASSDGLAGYYNEQFF. CDR3 in DNA: TGTGCCAGCAGCGACGGACTAGCGGGATACTACAATGAGCAGTTCTTC. The chain is built from TRBV7-2 and TRBJ2-1, with TRBD2 matching over 12 bases. CDR3 length: 16 residues. J gave up 3 bases and V 5 bases, and 5 bases lay outside the gene matches. Germline loops: CDR1 SGHTA, CDR2 FQGNSA.

The V gene is TRBV6-2 or TRBV6-3, the J gene TRBJ2-3, with TRBD2 matching over 11 bases. Per germline, CDR1 MNHEY and CDR2 SVGEGT. This CDR3 is built from 17 residues. The V segment lost 2 bases and the J segment 7 bases; nucleotides outside the gene matches: 11. In nucleotides, the CDR3 is TGTGCCAGCAGTTACGCTGGAGTAGCGGGGGGGCCTCATACGCAGTATTTT. Amino acids: CASSYAGVAGGPHTQYF.

This clonotype was seen repeatedly, ten times or more. Its ends do not fully match the called genes, so a read error is possible. This chain links TRBV29-1 with TRBJ2-1; weak D call: TRBD2 (6 bases). In germline, CDR1 is SQVTM, CDR2 ANQGSEA. This CDR3 is built from 17 residues. The chain's CDR3 is CSVQEMLLAATYNEQFF. CDR3 bases: TGCAGCGTTCAAGAAATGCTACTAGCAGCCACCTACAATGAGCAGTTCTTC.

The chain links TRBV29-1 to TRBJ2-1, with 9 bases lining up with TRBD2. This CDR3 contains 14 residues. The germline V gene has CDR1 SQVTM and CDR2 ANQGSEA. With V trimmed by 6 bases and J by 10 bases, 13 bases remained unmatched. CDR3: CSVLRAGGLGEQFF. CDR3 nucleotides: TGCAGCGTGCTGCGAGCGGGAGGATTAGGGGAGCAGTTCTTC.

In this sample, this clonotype turned up a few times. V gene TRBV18 combines with J gene TRBJ1-1; D not resolved. CDR3 length: 12 amino acids. The V end lost 2 bases, the J end lost 11 bases, and 12 bases lay between the germline ends. The germline V gene encodes CDR1 KGHSH and CDR2 LQKENI. The CDR3 DNA is TGTGCCAGCTCACCAGAGGTCCGGGAGGCTTTCTTT. Protein sequence: CASSPEVREAFF.

This clonotype is a singleton in its sample. The chain couples TRBV12-3 or TRBV12-4 to TRBJ1-1; D gene uncertain. Trimming shortened V by 3 bases and J by 4 bases, and 6 bases separated the two germline ends. CDR3 length: 12 amino acids. CDR3 amino acids: CASSFRTTEAFF. The DNA of the CDR3 is TGTGCCAGCAGTTTCAGGACCACTGAAGCTTTCTTT.

This clonotype was found a few times. The gene calls are TRBV3-1 and TRBJ2-1; tentatively, D is TRBD1 or TRBD2 (6 bases each). This CDR3 has 13 residues. The germline V and J ends were trimmed by 1 base and 10 bases, with 11 bases remaining between them. Germline CDR1 and CDR2: LGHDT and YNNKEL (reference sequence). CDR3 coding DNA: TGTGCCAGCAGCCAAGTGAAGGGGGGAGAGCAGTTCTTC. This gives the protein CASSQVKGGEQFF.

This clonotype has more than one count but fewer than ten. V gene TRBV7-9 combines with J gene TRBJ1-1; maybe TRBD1 (6 bases). This CDR3 is 17 amino acids long. Trimming removed 2 bases at V and 0 bases at J, with 16 bases between. CDR1 and CDR2 (germline): SEHNR, FQNEAQ (reference sequence). The CDR3 DNA follows: TGTGCCAGCAGCTTAATCAGGGGTTTAAACATGAACACTGAAGCTTTCTTT. Its protein is CASSLIRGLNMNTEAFF.

The table lists this clonotype with a few counts. The gene calls are TRBV5-1 and TRBJ2-7, with D perhaps TRBD1 (5 bases). The V gene lost 4 bases and the J gene lost 3 bases, with 14 bases spanning the gap. This CDR3 region has 14 residues. Germline V lookup: CDR1 SGHRS, CDR2 YFSETQ. CDR3 in amino acids: CASSPERRGYEQYF. CDR3 nucleotide sequence: TGCGCCAGCAGCCCTGAGCGAAGGGGCTACGAGCAGTACTTC.

In this sample, this clonotype turned up a few times. The genes are TRBV14 and TRBJ2-7; the D gene is possibly TRBD1 (6 bases). This CDR3 comprises 15 residues. From germline, CDR1 is SGHDN and CDR2 FVKESK. V was trimmed by 0 bases and J by 6 bases, leaving 15 bases between them. The CDR3 DNA is TGTGCCAGCAGCCAAGATTTGTCGGGACATTCCGAGCAGTACTTC. Translated, it gives CASSQDLSGHSEQYF. The variable domain in full, with the rest retrieved from reference TRBV14 and TRBJ2-7, is EAGVTQFPSHSVIEKGQTVTLRCDPISGHDNLYWYRRVMGKEIKFLLHFVKESKQDESGMPNNRFLAERTGGTYSTLKVQPAELEDSGVYFCASSQDLSGHSEQYFGPGTRLTVT.

The chain has TRBV7-9 and TRBJ2-1; 7 nucleotides align to TRBD1. CDR3 length: 12 amino acids. V was pared by 3 bases and J by 10 bases, with 3 bases of the junction left unmatched. Germline V CDR1 and CDR2: SEHNR, FQNEAQ (reference sequence). CDR3 region: CASSFADREQFF. The CDR3 DNA is TGTGCCAGCAGCTTCGCGGACAGGGAGCAGTTCTTC.